At least ten counts were recorded for the clone carrying this T cell receptor (beta chain). Antigen specificity is unknown. From germline, CDR1 is SQVTM and CDR2 ANQGSEA. There are 12 residues in the CDR3. Trimming cost V 7 bases and J 6 bases, with 16 bases left between them. The data derive from a study of T cells in Graves' hyperthyroidism and ophthalmopathy. Findings and limits, study-wide: With a median lead of approximately 6 months before onset, the model predicted ophthalmopathy. In blood, most of the thyroid clonotypes expanded above 0.001 were also present.

Amplification targeted TCR beta CDR3 regions from RNA transcripts. The study used the HTBI primer set for a first-round RT-PCR of the TCR CDR3. From the multiplex PCR reads, TCRdb called clonotypes with MiXCR, one entry per CDR3 protein. Of 600,000 to 800,000 distinct CDR3 sequences listed, approximately 36% are singletons. The patients, who ranged from 18 to 65 in age, presented with newly diagnosed hyperthyroidism lasting under 2 months. A patient was excluded if there was uncontrolled infection, other autoimmune disease, pregnancy or lactation. This TCR derives from a woman aged 35 to 49 with Graves' hyperthyroidism. The material sequenced was blood. V usage is TRBV29-1 and J usage is TRBJ2-7; D is unclear. In DNA, the CDR3 is TGCAGCGCATCGGAGACCGATCGCGAGCAGTACTTC. Translated, it gives CSASETDREQYF.